These T cell receptor beta chains were read from a single sample in a study of blood T cell repertoires in COVID-19. Clones were read by immunoSEQ multiplex PCR, and TCRdb kept only the in-frame ones, dropping some. The profile shows roughly 250,000 clones, roughly nine tenths of them singletons. The sequenced material came from peripheral blood. The receptor source for this set is a woman in her 30s with COVID-19, enrolled during active disease. Both conserved end residues are part of each CDR3. The D gene is left open where the match is weak. The size field is filled for only some rows; it gives once, few, many or a size class.

>TRBV5-1|TRBJ1-4|TRBD1|-
TGCGCCAGCAGCCCCGGGACAGGGGTGTTTTTT
CASSPGTGVFF
>TRBV7-8|TRBJ2-7|-|-
TGTGCCAGCAGCCCCATAGACAGGCGATCCTACGAGCAGTACTTC
CASSPIDRRSYEQYF
>TRBV3-1/TRBV3-2|TRBJ1-1|TRBD1|-
TGTGCCAGCAGAAAATCAGGGGGAACTGAAGCTTTCTTT
CASRKSGGTEAFF
>TRBV5-1|TRBJ2-3|TRBD2|-
TGCGCCAGCAGTCCACTAGCGGGGGACACAGATACGCAGTATTTT
CASSPLAGDTDTQYF
>TRBV7-2|TRBJ2-7|TRBD2|-
TGTGCCAGCAGCTTATTGGCTAGCGGGGGATCCTACGAGCAGTACTTC
CASSLLASGGSYEQYF
>TRBV14|TRBJ1-1|TRBD1|-
TGTGCCAGCAGCCGGACCGACAGGGGACTTAGGAACACTGAAGCTTTCTTT
CASSRTDRGLRNTEAFF
>TRBV2|TRBJ2-3|TRBD1|-
TGTGCCAGCAGTGAACTCAGTACGGGACAGGAGACCACAGATACGCAGTATTTT
CASSELSTGQETTDTQYF
>TRBV12-3/TRBV12-4|TRBJ2-4|-|-
TGTGCCAGCAGTTTCGGCGGGAAAAACATTCAGTACTTC
CASSFGGKNIQYF
>TRBV28|TRBJ2-2|TRBD1|-
TGTGCCAGCCGGACAGGGGGATTCACCGGGGAGCTGTTTTTT
CASRTGGFTGELFF
>TRBV5-1|TRBJ2-7|-|few
TGCGCCAGCAGCTTGGTTGTCAGCTCCTACGAGCAGTACTTC
CASSLVVSSYEQYF
>TRBV5-4|TRBJ1-1|TRBD1|few
TGTGCCAGCAGCAGAGACAGGGGGTTTGTCACTGAAGCTTTCTTT
CASSRDRGFVTEAFF
>TRBV19|TRBJ1-6|-|-
TGTGCCAGTAACAACAGGGTCTATAATTCACCCCTCCACTTT
CASNNRVYNSPLHF
>TRBV7-2|TRBJ2-4|TRBD1|-
TGTGCCAGCAGCTTTGACAGGGCCTTAGCCAAAAACATTCAGTACTTC
CASSFDRALAKNIQYF
>TRBV18|TRBJ2-7|-|-
TGTGCCAGCTCACAAGGGGTCTCCTACGAGCAGTACTTC
CASSQGVSYEQYF
>TRBV6-2/TRBV6-3|TRBJ1-5|-|few
TGTGCCAGCACCCCGGCAGGGCTCGAGCCCCAGCATTTT
CASTPAGLEPQHF
>TRBV3-1/TRBV3-2|TRBJ2-3|TRBD2|few
TGTGCCAGCAGCCCCGGACTAGCGGCTATCACAGATACGCAGTATTTT
CASSPGLAAITDTQYF
>TRBV27|TRBJ1-1|-|-
TGTGCCAGCACCTGGTCGTGGGGAGCCCTGAACACTGAAGCTTTCTTT
CASTWSWGALNTEAFF
>TRBV2|TRBJ2-3|-|-
TGTGCCAGCAGTGAACAACGGGACTCTCGAAAGTATTTT
CASSEQRDSRKYF
>TRBV2|TRBJ1-4|TRBD1|-
TGTGCCAGCAGGGTGACAGGGGGAACGGGGAATGAAAAACTGTTTTTT
CASRVTGGTGNEKLFF
>TRBV11-2|TRBJ2-7|-|-
TGTGCCAGCAGCTTGCCCCCGTACCGGTACGAGCAGTACTTC
CASSLPPYRYEQYF
>TRBV19|TRBJ2-6|TRBD1|-
TGTGCCAGTGGTCCGGGACAGCTCTATAGTGGGGCCAACGTCCTGACTTTC
CASGPGQLYSGANVLTF
>TRBV28|TRBJ2-1|TRBD2|-
TGTGCCATCAATAAGGGTACCGGGACTAGGCACAATGAGCAGTTCTTC
CAINKGTGTRHNEQFF
>TRBV3-1/TRBV3-2|TRBJ2-1|-|-
TGTGCCAGCAGCCAAGACGGGGGCTCCTACAATGAGCAGTTCTTC
CASSQDGGSYNEQFF
>TRBV2|TRBJ2-7|-|-
TGTGCCAGCAGTGACGATCCGAGCCCCTACGAGCAGTACTTC
CASSDDPSPYEQYF